The source of this T cell receptor (beta chain) is a study of cytomegalovirus exposure and HLA in healthy donors. This clone was recorded a few times. The germline gives CDR1 MNHEY, CDR2 SMNVEV (reference sequence). V shed 8 bases and J shed 5 bases, with 13 bases lying between them. The CDR3 runs 13 residues. Primers: 60 Vbeta forward and 13 Jbeta reverse. The method was immunoSEQ multiplex PCR; TCRdb's version includes in-frame clones alone and lacks a portion of them. The sample holds under 200,000 clones, around four fifths seen once. The rearrangement joins TRBV27 to TRBJ1-5, with D perhaps TRBD1 (5 bases). This receptor was identified in a man aged 18 to 29 in good health and CMV-seronegative. Sequenced material: PBMCs. Here the CDR3 DNA reads TGTGCCAGCGGCACAGGTATCTATCAGCCCCAGCATTTT. It encodes CASGTGIYQPQHF.